The clone carrying this TCR beta chain was detected only once. Only in-frame clones appear in the TCRdb table, and some are missing; sequencing was by immunoSEQ multiplex PCR. The sample has 120,000 or so clones, around 86% seen once. The source of the sample is a study of control samples from healthy donors and cancer patients. The sequence was obtained from a middle-aged man in good health. The sequencing input was blood.

CDR3 amino acids: CASSSTVNTGELFF. In DNA, the CDR3 is TGTGCCAGCAGCTCCACGGTGAACACCGGGGAGCTGTTTTTT. The chain employs TRBV9 and TRBJ2-2; D remains unclear. V lost 4 bases and J 1 base, leaving 8 bases between the germline ends. Germline V CDR1 and CDR2: SGDLS, YYNGEE. This CDR3 region has 14 residues.